This T cell receptor (beta chain) was captured by sequencing in a study of CD8 T cells in ankylosing spondylitis. Study results and limitations: Ankylosing spondylitis blood appeared to carry a characteristic TCR beta motif of eight or nine highly homologous variants. The disease-linked clones had a CD8+ phenotype and low blood frequencies.

Notes on this clonotype: The antigen is not known.

Preparation of TCR beta libraries was done by quantitative 5'-RACE with molecular barcodes. TCRdb processed the 5' RACE reads anew with MiXCR; each CDR3 protein has one entry. The sample gives about 130,000 distinct CDR3 sequences, approximately 10% of which show up once; approximately 3.5% is in the top ten. Sequencing was performed on blood, either unsorted or a sorted T cell fraction (not recorded which). The receptor was isolated from a male donor with ankylosing spondylitis or in good health (not recorded which).

The CDR3 region is CASSSGLPYNEQFF. Here the CDR3 DNA reads TGTGCCAGCAGTTCGGGACTACCCTACAATGAGCAGTTCTTC. The V and J genes are TRBV12-3 or TRBV12-4 and TRBJ2-1, with TRBD2 matching 7 bases. This CDR3 is 14 amino acids long. V trimming: 4 bases; J trimming: 2 bases; junction bases outside the gene matches: 2.